This T cell receptor (beta chain) was documented in a study of metastatic and nonmetastatic thyroid tumors. Study-wide findings and caveats: Across blood and tumor, TCR beta diversity in malignant thyroid tumors was reportedly significantly higher than in benign nodules.

This clone came up many times. Its specificity is not known. TCRdb re-called the PCR reads with MiXCR. The data show 40,000 to 50,000 clones, with 4% to 5% seen just once and about a tenth held by the top ten. Patients were all untreated before their thyroid surgery. The source material was blood. The receptor's source is a female donor with papillary thyroid cancer or a benign thyroid nodule (not recorded which). Some clones in this sample may be carry-over from other donors' samples.

As DNA, the CDR3 is TGTGCCAGCAGACCCCCCGCATTTGCGGGTGAGCAGTTCTTC. Amino acid sequence: CASRPPAFAGEQFF. This chain uses TRBV2 with TRBJ2-1; maybe TRBD2 (5 bases). V lost 6 bases, J lost 9 bases, and 18 bases lay in between. The CDR3 contains 14 residues. The germline V gene encodes CDR1 SNHLY and CDR2 FYNNEI.